This TCR beta chain was sequenced for a study of blood T cell repertoires in COVID-19. Whole-study context: Researchers got acute and convalescent COVID-19 samples from the United States, Italy and Spain. The cDNA or gDNA used as material had been derived from T cells, B-cell-depleted T cells, or PBMCs.

CDR1 and CDR2 (germline): SGHAT, FQNNGV. The CDR3 covers 19 residues. The V gene end was trimmed by 4 bases and the J gene end by 1 base; junction bases not matched to a gene: 16. Study processing details: It was from reference gene primer amplification that nucleated cell counts were estimated. The assay was immunoSEQ multiplex PCR, and TCRdb's table has in-frame clones only and misses some. Clone size and the V and J calls come from that table; the DNA yielded D and trimming. The table has over 100,000 clones, 80% to 90% seen once; the top ten hold around 10%. Material: peripheral blood. This sequence joins TRBV11-2 and TRBJ1-2; 9 nucleotides line up with TRBD1. The TCR sequence derives from a man aged 35 to 55 with active or convalescent COVID-19. CDR3 region: CASSSLQGTGFDRNYGYTF. The CDR3 DNA is TGTGCCAGCAGCTCGCTCCAAGGGACAGGGTTCGACCGTAACTATGGCTACACCTTC.